This record covers a single T cell receptor (beta chain). The V and J ends lost 3 bases and 3 bases respectively, with 7 bases between them. The CDR3 sequence is 12 residues long. Germline V CDR1 and CDR2: SGHDT, YYEEEE. Profiling of TCR beta VDJ combinations and CDR3 sequences used genomic DNA as template. TCRdb passed the reads through MiXCR, listing each CDR3 protein once. Counted here are fewer than 200,000 distinct CDR3 sequences, around 45% occurring once; the ten biggest clones make up approximately 1%. The sample comes from a study of CD8+CD57+ T cells in acquired aplastic anemia. The sequenced material came from sorted CD4+, CD8+, or CD8+CD57+ T cells (not recorded which) from PBMCs. The clonotype originates from a human donor in good health. The chain combines TRBV5-6 with TRBJ2-7; D is uncertain. DNA of the CDR3: TGTGCCAGCAGCTCAAGATACTACGAGCAGTACTTC. Amino acids: CASSSRYYEQYF.